This T cell receptor beta chain comes out of a study of cytomegalovirus exposure and HLA in healthy donors. Study-level points and caveats: A link between a missense DCLRE1C variant and TCR beta V- and J-gene trimming emerged from a later analysis. Reported findings show TCR beta sequences accurately forecast HLA-A and HLA-B alleles in most subjects.

With respect to this clone: The target antigen is unknown.

The germline V gene encodes CDR1 ENHRY and CDR2 SYGVKD. V lost 0 bases, J lost 6 bases, and 15 bases lay in between. The CDR3 sequence is 15 residues long. Primers: 60 Vbeta forward and 13 Jbeta reverse. In the source study's methods: Later analysis identified roughly 82 million unique TCR beta chains, about 12 million shared. Sequencing used immunoSEQ multiplex PCR; TCRdb keeps in-frame clones, though not all of them. D and trimming come from the DNA, and the V and J calls and clone size come from that table. Listed are approximately 120,000 clones; about 2% falls within the top ten. V and J are TRBV10-3 and TRBJ2-7; D not certain. The source material was PBMCs. This TCR derives from a middle-aged man in good health and CMV-seronegative. CDR3 bases: TGTGCCATCAGTGAGTCAATAGTATTGCCATCCGAGCAGTACTTC. As protein: CAISESIVLPSEQYF.